This is a list of T cell receptor beta chains from one sample in a study of T cells after yellow fever vaccination. TCRdb independently ran MiXCR on the 5' RACE reads; one entry per CDR3 protein. This table has 200,000 to 300,000 distinct CDR3 sequences, approximately 12% appearing once. Here the sequenced sample was CD4+ T cells sorted from PBMCs, taken 45 days after the yellow fever booster vaccination. These receptor sequences come from a man aged 25-45 years who received the YFV17D yellow fever vaccine. CDR3s include the opening cysteine and the closing phenylalanine or tryptophan. D genes are given only for firm matches. Size tells how often a clone was seen (once, few, many) or the class of an expanded clone, and some rows leave it out.

v_call: TRBV20-1
clone_size: .
d_call: .
j_call: TRBJ1-5
cdr3_length: 17
cdr3_aa: CSARDRGRGERNQPQHF
cdr3_nt: TGCAGTGCTAGAGATCGGGGTCGGGGGGAGAGAAATCAGCCCCAGCATTTT

v_call: TRBV11-2
clone_size: .
d_call: TRBD2
j_call: TRBJ2-1
cdr3_length: 18
cdr3_aa: CASSLGGGLAGFVNEQFF
cdr3_nt: TGTGCCAGCAGCTTAGGAGGGGGTCTAGCGGGATTCGTCAATGAGCAGTTCTTC

v_call: TRBV7-2
clone_size: .
d_call: .
j_call: TRBJ2-7
cdr3_length: 15
cdr3_aa: CASSLDGTGPYEQYF
cdr3_nt: TGTGCCAGCAGCTTAGATGGCACCGGGCCCTACGAGCAGTACTTC

v_call: TRBV5-1
clone_size: few
d_call: .
j_call: TRBJ2-7
cdr3_length: 12
cdr3_aa: CASNSQGYEQYF
cdr3_nt: TGCGCCAGCAACTCCCAGGGGTACGAGCAGTACTTC

v_call: TRBV15
clone_size: few
d_call: .
j_call: TRBJ2-7
cdr3_length: 15
cdr3_aa: CATSREWGLSYEQYF
cdr3_nt: TGTGCCACCAGCAGAGAGTGGGGGTTGTCCTACGAGCAGTACTTC

v_call: TRBV28
clone_size: .
d_call: .
j_call: TRBJ2-1
cdr3_length: 12
cdr3_aa: CASSPYRNEQFF
cdr3_nt: TGTGCCAGCAGCCCCTACCGGAATGAGCAGTTCTTC

v_call: TRBV7-2
clone_size: .
d_call: .
j_call: TRBJ2-3
cdr3_length: 13
cdr3_aa: CASSDWGVNTQYF
cdr3_nt: TGTGCCAGCAGCGATTGGGGGGTAAATACGCAGTATTTT

v_call: TRBV5-6
clone_size: few
d_call: .
j_call: TRBJ2-3
cdr3_length: 14
cdr3_aa: CASSLRMVPDTQYF
cdr3_nt: TGTGCCAGCAGCTTGAGGATGGTACCAGATACGCAGTATTTT

v_call: TRBV2
clone_size: few
d_call: TRBD1
j_call: TRBJ1-2
cdr3_length: 14
cdr3_aa: CASGQGVGAYGYTF
cdr3_nt: TGTGCCAGCGGACAGGGCGTAGGAGCGTATGGCTACACCTTC

v_call: TRBV10-3
clone_size: .
d_call: .
j_call: TRBJ1-1
cdr3_length: 14
cdr3_aa: CAIKLFREDTEAFF
cdr3_nt: TGTGCCATCAAACTTTTCAGGGAGGACACTGAAGCTTTCTTT

v_call: TRBV29-1
clone_size: many
d_call: .
j_call: TRBJ1-2
cdr3_length: 13
cdr3_aa: CSTTGTENYGYTF
cdr3_nt: TGCAGTACCACCGGGACCGAAAACTATGGCTACACCTTC

v_call: TRBV3-1
clone_size: .
d_call: .
j_call: TRBJ2-7
cdr3_length: 14
cdr3_aa: CASSQGTPSYEQYF
cdr3_nt: TGTGCCAGCAGCCAGGGGACCCCATCCTACGAGCAGTACTTC

v_call: TRBV10-1
clone_size: .
d_call: .
j_call: TRBJ2-3
cdr3_length: 13
cdr3_aa: CASTKDPADTQYF
cdr3_nt: TGCGCCAGCACAAAAGATCCCGCAGATACGCAGTATTTT

v_call: TRBV4-3
clone_size: few
d_call: .
j_call: TRBJ2-2
cdr3_length: 15
cdr3_aa: CASSQGGSVTGELFF
cdr3_nt: TGCGCCAGCAGCCAAGGAGGATCTGTCACCGGGGAGCTGTTTTTT

v_call: TRBV7-9
clone_size: .
d_call: .
j_call: TRBJ2-3
cdr3_length: 15
cdr3_aa: CASSSPGIPTDTQYF
cdr3_nt: TGTGCCAGCAGCTCTCCAGGGATCCCAACAGATACGCAGTATTTT

v_call: TRBV11-2
clone_size: many
d_call: TRBD2
j_call: TRBJ2-5
cdr3_length: 16
cdr3_aa: CASSQRAGGPEETQYF
cdr3_nt: TGTGCCAGCAGCCAGAGGGCGGGAGGGCCCGAGGAGACCCAGTACTTC

v_call: TRBV20-1
clone_size: .
d_call: .
j_call: TRBJ2-1
cdr3_length: 15
cdr3_aa: CSAKLARNSYNEQFF
cdr3_nt: TGCAGTGCAAAACTAGCCCGCAACTCCTACAATGAGCAGTTCTTC

v_call: TRBV5-1
clone_size: .
d_call: .
j_call: TRBJ2-1
cdr3_length: 15
cdr3_aa: CASSKWGELYNEQFF
cdr3_nt: TGCGCCAGCAGCAAGTGGGGGGAATTGTACAATGAGCAGTTCTTC

v_call: TRBV29-1
clone_size: few
d_call: .
j_call: TRBJ2-7
cdr3_length: 12
cdr3_aa: CSVLDSPYEQYF
cdr3_nt: TGCAGCGTTTTGGACAGCCCCTACGAGCAGTACTTC

v_call: TRBV6-1
clone_size: .
d_call: .
j_call: TRBJ1-3
cdr3_length: 14
cdr3_aa: CASCQESSGNTIYF
cdr3_nt: TGTGCCAGCTGTCAGGAGAGCTCTGGAAACACCATATATTTT

v_call: TRBV20-1
clone_size: many
d_call: .
j_call: TRBJ1-1
cdr3_length: 12
cdr3_aa: CSAARGGPEAFF
cdr3_nt: TGCAGTGCTGCGAGGGGTGGTCCTGAAGCTTTCTTT

v_call: TRBV7-2
clone_size: .
d_call: .
j_call: TRBJ2-7
cdr3_length: 13
cdr3_aa: CASSPIPCGEQYF
cdr3_nt: TGTGCCAGCAGCCCCATCCCTTGCGGGGAGCAGTACTTC

v_call: TRBV18
clone_size: .
d_call: .
j_call: TRBJ1-6
cdr3_length: 11
cdr3_aa: CASSPIGGIHF
cdr3_nt: TGTGCCAGCTCACCGATCGGGGGTATCCACTTT

v_call: TRBV7-2
clone_size: few
d_call: TRBD1
j_call: TRBJ2-3
cdr3_length: 16
cdr3_aa: CASSLGGQGRTDTQYF
cdr3_nt: TGTGCCAGCAGCTTAGGGGGACAGGGACGGACAGATACGCAGTATTTT

v_call: TRBV7-2
clone_size: many
d_call: .
j_call: TRBJ2-3
cdr3_length: 12
cdr3_aa: CASSISTNTQYF
cdr3_nt: TGTGCCAGCAGTATTTCTACTAATACGCAGTATTTT

v_call: TRBV9
clone_size: .
d_call: .
j_call: TRBJ2-2
cdr3_length: 15
cdr3_aa: CASSQFDGLTGELFF
cdr3_nt: TGTGCCAGCAGCCAATTCGACGGGCTCACCGGGGAGCTGTTTTTT

v_call: TRBV5-1
clone_size: many
d_call: TRBD1
j_call: TRBJ2-3
cdr3_length: 18
cdr3_aa: CASRVDRGKDPLTDTQYF
cdr3_nt: TGCGCCAGCAGGGTCGACAGGGGAAAAGACCCTCTCACAGATACGCAGTATTTT

v_call: TRBV4-3
clone_size: many
d_call: TRBD2
j_call: TRBJ2-3
cdr3_length: 20
cdr3_aa: CASSQDLVGSGRSSTDTQYF
cdr3_nt: TGCGCCAGCAGCCAAGATCTAGTGGGGAGCGGGAGGTCTAGCACAGATACGCAGTATTTT

v_call: TRBV5-1
clone_size: .
d_call: TRBD1
j_call: TRBJ2-5
cdr3_length: 15
cdr3_aa: CASSATRDRVGTPYF
cdr3_nt: TGCGCCAGCAGCGCGACCCGGGACAGGGTTGGGACCCCGTACTTC

v_call: TRBV12-3/TRBV12-4
clone_size: many
d_call: .
j_call: TRBJ2-5
cdr3_length: 13
cdr3_aa: CASRGGGQETQYF
cdr3_nt: TGTGCCAGCAGGGGGGGAGGACAAGAGACCCAGTACTTC

v_call: TRBV24-1
clone_size: .
d_call: .
j_call: TRBJ2-1
cdr3_length: 15
cdr3_aa: CATSDLGLANNEQFF
cdr3_nt: TGTGCCACCAGTGATTTAGGGCTAGCAAACAATGAGCAGTTCTTC

v_call: TRBV4-1
clone_size: few
d_call: .
j_call: TRBJ2-7
cdr3_length: 16
cdr3_aa: CASSQGSGRFFYEQYF
cdr3_nt: TGCGCCAGCAGCCAAGGGAGCGGGCGGTTCTTCTACGAGCAGTACTTC

v_call: TRBV7-2
clone_size: few
d_call: .
j_call: TRBJ2-1
cdr3_length: 15
cdr3_aa: CASSHTVSSYNEQFF
cdr3_nt: TGTGCCAGCAGCCATACCGTAAGCTCCTACAATGAGCAGTTCTTC

v_call: TRBV20-1
clone_size: few
d_call: TRBD2
j_call: TRBJ2-1
cdr3_length: 19
cdr3_aa: CSAARDSGRALLPYNEQFF
cdr3_nt: TGCAGTGCTGCCCGCGATAGCGGGAGGGCTCTTCTCCCTTACAATGAGCAGTTCTTC

v_call: TRBV29-1
clone_size: few
d_call: .
j_call: TRBJ2-7
cdr3_length: 14
cdr3_aa: CSVERGSEPYEQYF
cdr3_nt: TGCAGCGTTGAACGAGGGTCGGAGCCCTACGAGCAGTACTTC

v_call: TRBV5-1
clone_size: few
d_call: .
j_call: TRBJ2-5
cdr3_length: 12
cdr3_aa: CASSLSAGTQYF
cdr3_nt: TGCGCCAGCAGCTTGAGCGCAGGGACCCAGTACTTC

v_call: TRBV7-2
clone_size: .
d_call: .
j_call: TRBJ1-2
cdr3_length: 16
cdr3_aa: CASSLATGPTNYGYTF
cdr3_nt: TGTGCCAGCAGCTTAGCGACAGGCCCTACTAACTATGGCTACACCTTC

v_call: TRBV15
clone_size: .
d_call: .
j_call: TRBJ1-1
cdr3_length: 14
cdr3_aa: CATSRDGRNTEAFF
cdr3_nt: TGTGCCACCAGCAGAGACGGGAGGAACACTGAAGCTTTCTTT

v_call: TRBV20-1
clone_size: few
d_call: .
j_call: TRBJ2-2
cdr3_length: 15
cdr3_aa: CSARDGTYRTGELFF
cdr3_nt: TGCAGTGCTAGAGACGGGACGTATAGAACCGGGGAGCTGTTTTTT

v_call: TRBV27
clone_size: .
d_call: .
j_call: TRBJ2-6
cdr3_length: 13
cdr3_aa: CASSFFGANVLTF
cdr3_nt: TGTGCCAGCAGTTTTTTTGGGGCCAACGTCCTGACTTTC

v_call: TRBV10-3
clone_size: few
d_call: .
j_call: TRBJ2-1
cdr3_length: 18
cdr3_aa: CAIKRRLLGETSYNEQFF
cdr3_nt: TGTGCCATAAAAAGGAGGCTCCTGGGCGAGACATCCTACAATGAGCAGTTCTTC

v_call: TRBV7-2
clone_size: few
d_call: .
j_call: TRBJ1-2
cdr3_length: 17
cdr3_aa: CASSLAPGQLANYGYTF
cdr3_nt: TGTGCCAGCAGCTTAGCCCCAGGGCAGTTAGCTAACTATGGCTACACCTTC

v_call: TRBV20-1
clone_size: .
d_call: .
j_call: TRBJ1-4
cdr3_length: 13
cdr3_aa: CSAPGRRNEKLFF
cdr3_nt: TGCAGTGCACCGGGACGGAGGAATGAAAAACTGTTTTTT

v_call: TRBV18
clone_size: many
d_call: .
j_call: TRBJ1-1
cdr3_length: 15
cdr3_aa: CASSPLKGWNTEAFF
cdr3_nt: TGTGCCAGCTCACCACTGAAAGGCTGGAACACTGAAGCTTTCTTT

v_call: TRBV7-9
clone_size: once
d_call: TRBD2
j_call: TRBJ2-1
cdr3_length: 15
cdr3_aa: CASSLAVLAGGEQFF
cdr3_nt: TGTGCCAGCAGCTTAGCGGTGCTAGCGGGAGGAGAGCAGTTCTTC

v_call: TRBV12-3/TRBV12-4
clone_size: .
d_call: TRBD1
j_call: TRBJ2-4
cdr3_length: 14
cdr3_aa: CASSPDREKNIQYF
cdr3_nt: TGTGCCAGCAGCCCGGACAGGGAGAAAAACATTCAGTACTTC